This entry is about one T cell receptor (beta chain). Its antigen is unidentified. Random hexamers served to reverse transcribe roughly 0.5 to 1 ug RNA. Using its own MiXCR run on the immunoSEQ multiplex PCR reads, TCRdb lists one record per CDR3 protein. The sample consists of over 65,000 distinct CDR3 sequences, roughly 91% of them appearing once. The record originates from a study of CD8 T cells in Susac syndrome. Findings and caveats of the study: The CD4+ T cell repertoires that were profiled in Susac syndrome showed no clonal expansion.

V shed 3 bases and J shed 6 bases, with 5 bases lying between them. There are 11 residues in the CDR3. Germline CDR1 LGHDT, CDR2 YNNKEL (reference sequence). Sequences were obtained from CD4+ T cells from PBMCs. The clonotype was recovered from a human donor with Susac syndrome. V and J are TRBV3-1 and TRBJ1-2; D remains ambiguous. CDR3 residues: CASSQGDGYTF. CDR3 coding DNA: TGTGCCAGCAGCCAGGGCGATGGCTACACCTTC.